This T cell receptor beta chain was captured in a study of neurological immune-mediated disorders. The CDR3 consists of 17 residues. The germline CDR1 and CDR2 sequences are SGHRS and YFSETQ. V lost 5 bases, J lost 2 bases, and 23 bases lay in between. This clonotype was detected many times. TCRdb independently ran MiXCR on the 5' RACE reads; one entry per CDR3 protein. In the table there are about 70,000 distinct CDR3 sequences, roughly 5.6% of which are singletons. The V gene is TRBV5-1, the J gene TRBJ2-7; TRBD1 is a possible D gene (6 bases). This clonotype was obtained from a human donor with multiple sclerosis. The donor label of this sample is uncertain. Material: PBMCs. The CDR3 DNA is TGCGCCAGCAGACCACAGGGAACAGAGAAGGGGGCCTACGAGCAGTACTTC. Translated: CASRPQGTEKGAYEQYF.